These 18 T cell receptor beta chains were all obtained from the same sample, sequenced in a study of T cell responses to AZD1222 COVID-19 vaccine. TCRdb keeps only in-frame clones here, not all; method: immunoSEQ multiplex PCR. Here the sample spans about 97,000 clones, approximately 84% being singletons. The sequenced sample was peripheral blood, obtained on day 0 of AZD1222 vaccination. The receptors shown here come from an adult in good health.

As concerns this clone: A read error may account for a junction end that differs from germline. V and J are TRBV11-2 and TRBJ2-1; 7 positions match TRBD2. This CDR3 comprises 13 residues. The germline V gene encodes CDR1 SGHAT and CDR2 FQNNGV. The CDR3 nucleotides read TGTGCCAGCAGCTTAGATAAGGAAGGGACTACCCTCTTC. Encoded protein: CASSLDKEGTTLF. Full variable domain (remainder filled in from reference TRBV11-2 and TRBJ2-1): EAGVAQSPRYKIIEKRQSVAFWCNPISGHATLYWYQQILGQGPKLLIQFQNNGVVDDSQLPKDRFSAERLKGVDSTLKIQPAKLEDSAVYLCASSLDKEGTTLFGPGTRLTVL.

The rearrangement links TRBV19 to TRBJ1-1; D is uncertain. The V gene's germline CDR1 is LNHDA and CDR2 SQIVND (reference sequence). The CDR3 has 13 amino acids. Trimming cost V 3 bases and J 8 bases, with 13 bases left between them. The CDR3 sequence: CASSMAWKGEAFF. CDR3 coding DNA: TGTGCCAGTAGTATGGCCTGGAAGGGAGAAGCTTTCTTT. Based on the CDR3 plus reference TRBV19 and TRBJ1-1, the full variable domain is DGGITQSPKYLFRKEGQNVTLSCEQNLNHDAMYWYRQDPGQGLRLIYYSQIVNDFQKGDIAEGYSVSREKKESFPLTVTSAQKNPTAFYLCASSMAWKGEAFFGQGTRLTVV.

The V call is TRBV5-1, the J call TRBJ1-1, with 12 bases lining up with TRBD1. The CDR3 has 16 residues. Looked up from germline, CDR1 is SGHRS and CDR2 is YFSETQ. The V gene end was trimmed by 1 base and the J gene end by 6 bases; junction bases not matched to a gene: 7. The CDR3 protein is CASSLRPGQGAPEAFF. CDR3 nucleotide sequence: TGCGCCAGCAGCTTGCGACCGGGACAGGGGGCCCCTGAAGCTTTCTTT.

This chain's CDR3 is CASGNTGGADYGYTF. CDR3 DNA sequence: TGTGCCAGCGGCAATACAGGGGGCGCGGACTATGGCTACACCTTC. This sequence joins TRBV9 and TRBJ1-2; 9 bases are shared with TRBD1. The CDR3 runs to 15 residues. Per the germline V gene, CDR1 is SGDLS and CDR2 is YYNGEE. V lost 7 bases to trimming and J lost 3 bases; unmatched junction nucleotides: 10.

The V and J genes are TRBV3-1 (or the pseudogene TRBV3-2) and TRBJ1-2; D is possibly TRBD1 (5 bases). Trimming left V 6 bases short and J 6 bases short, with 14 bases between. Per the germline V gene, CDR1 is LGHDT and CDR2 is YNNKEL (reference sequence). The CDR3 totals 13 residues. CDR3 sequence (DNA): TGTGCCAGCAGTTTACAGGCTAGGGATGGCTACACCTTC. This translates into CASSLQARDGYTF.

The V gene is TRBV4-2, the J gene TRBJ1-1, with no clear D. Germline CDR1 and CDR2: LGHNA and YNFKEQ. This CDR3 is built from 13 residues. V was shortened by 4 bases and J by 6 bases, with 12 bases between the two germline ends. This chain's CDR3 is CASSRRMVAEAFF. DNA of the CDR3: TGTGCCAGCAGCCGAAGGATGGTGGCTGAAGCTTTCTTT.

This CDR3 is CASSTGINQETQYF. The CDR3 DNA reads as TGTGCCAGTTCTACAGGGATAAACCAAGAGACCCAGTACTTC. The J gene is TRBJ2-5, the V gene TRBV6-5; weak D call: TRBD1 (6 bases). The CDR3 length is 14 residues. V was pared by 9 bases and J by 0 bases, with 14 bases between. The germline CDR1 and CDR2 sequences are MNHEY and SVGAGI.

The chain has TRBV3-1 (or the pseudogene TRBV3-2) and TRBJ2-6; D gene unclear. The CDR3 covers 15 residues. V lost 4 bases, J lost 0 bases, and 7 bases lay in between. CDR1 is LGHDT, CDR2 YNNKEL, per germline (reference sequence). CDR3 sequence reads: CASSPAVSGANVLTF. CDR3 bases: TGTGCCAGCAGCCCGGCAGTCTCTGGGGCCAACGTCCTGACTTTC.

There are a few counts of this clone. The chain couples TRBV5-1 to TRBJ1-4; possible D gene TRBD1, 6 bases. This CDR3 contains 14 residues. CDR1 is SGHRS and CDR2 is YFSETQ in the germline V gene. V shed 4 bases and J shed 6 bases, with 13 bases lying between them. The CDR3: CASSRERGDEKLFF. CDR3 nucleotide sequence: TGCGCCAGCAGCCGAGAGAGGGGGGATGAAAAACTGTTTTTT.

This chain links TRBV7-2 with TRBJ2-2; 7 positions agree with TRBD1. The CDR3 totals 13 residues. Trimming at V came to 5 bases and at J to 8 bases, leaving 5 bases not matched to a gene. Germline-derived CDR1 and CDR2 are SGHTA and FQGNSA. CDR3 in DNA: TGTGCCAGCAGCGGCAGACAGGGAGGGGAGCTGTTTTTT. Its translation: CASSGRQGGELFF.

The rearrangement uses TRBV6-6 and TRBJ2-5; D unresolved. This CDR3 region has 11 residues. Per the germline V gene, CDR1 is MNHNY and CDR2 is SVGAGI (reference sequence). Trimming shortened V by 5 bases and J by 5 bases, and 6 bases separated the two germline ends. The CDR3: CASSGVETQYF. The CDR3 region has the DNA TGTGCCAGCAGTGGTGTTGAGACCCAGTACTTC.

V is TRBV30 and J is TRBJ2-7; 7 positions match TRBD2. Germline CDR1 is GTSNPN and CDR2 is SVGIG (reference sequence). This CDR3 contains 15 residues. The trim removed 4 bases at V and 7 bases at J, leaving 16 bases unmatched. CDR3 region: CAWMSPPSGKYEQYF. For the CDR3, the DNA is TGTGCCTGGATGTCCCCCCCGAGCGGGAAGTATGAGCAGTACTTC.

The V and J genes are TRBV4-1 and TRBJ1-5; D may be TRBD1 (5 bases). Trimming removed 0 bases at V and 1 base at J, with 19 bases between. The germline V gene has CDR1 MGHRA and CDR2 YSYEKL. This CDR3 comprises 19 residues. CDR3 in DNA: TGCGCCAGCAGCCAAGATTTATCCCAGGGAAGAGTAAGCAATCAGCCCCAGCATTTT. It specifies CASSQDLSQGRVSNQPQHF.

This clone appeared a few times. CDR3 bases: TGCAGCGTTGAAGATCCGAGACAGATGAGCACCGGGGAGCTGTTTTTT. Translation gives CSVEDPRQMSTGELFF. The chain is built from TRBV29-1 and TRBJ2-2; a possible D gene is TRBD1 (5 bases). CDR1 is SQVTM, CDR2 ANQGSEA, per germline. Trimming left V 0 bases short and J 4 bases short, with 15 bases between. This CDR3 is built from 16 residues.

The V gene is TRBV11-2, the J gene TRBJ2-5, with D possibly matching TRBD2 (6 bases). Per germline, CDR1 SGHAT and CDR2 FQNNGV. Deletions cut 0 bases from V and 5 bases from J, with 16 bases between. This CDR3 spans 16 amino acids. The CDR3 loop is CASSLDGPGGWETQYF. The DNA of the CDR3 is TGTGCCAGCAGCTTAGACGGTCCCGGGGGATGGGAGACCCAGTACTTC.

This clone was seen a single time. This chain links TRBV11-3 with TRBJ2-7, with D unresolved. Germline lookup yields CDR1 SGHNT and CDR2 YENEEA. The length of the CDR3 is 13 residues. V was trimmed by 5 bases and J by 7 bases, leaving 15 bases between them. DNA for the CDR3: TGTGCCAGCAGCCCCAGCACCCGTGGGGAGCAGTACTTC. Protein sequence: CASSPSTRGEQYF. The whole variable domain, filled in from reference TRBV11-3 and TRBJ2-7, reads EAGVVQSPRYKIIEKKQPVAFWCNPISGHNTLYWYLQNLGQGPELLIRYENEEAVDDSQLPKDRFSAERLKGVDSTLKIQPAELGDSAVYLCASSPSTRGEQYFGPGTRLTVT.

The CDR3: CASSIPERVTGELFF. The CDR3 DNA sequence: TGTGCCAGTAGTATCCCCGAGAGGGTCACCGGGGAGCTGTTTTTT. This rearrangement joins TRBV19 to TRBJ2-2; D is perhaps TRBD2 (5 bases). CDR1 is LNHDA, CDR2 SQIVND, per germline (reference sequence). The V end lost 3 bases, the J end lost 4 bases, and 12 bases lay between the germline ends. This CDR3 contains 15 residues.

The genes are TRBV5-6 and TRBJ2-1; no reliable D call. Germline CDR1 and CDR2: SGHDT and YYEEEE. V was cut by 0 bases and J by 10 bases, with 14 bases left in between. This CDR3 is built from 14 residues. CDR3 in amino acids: CASSLGLLVREQFF. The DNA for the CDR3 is TGTGCCAGCAGCTTGGGGCTCCTCGTCCGGGAGCAGTTCTTC.